The T cell receptor beta chain described here comes from a study of identical twins. Overall study findings and caveats: Low generation-probability sequences were in excess among twin-shared out-of-frame alpha sequences.

TCRdb called the 5' RACE reads again in MiXCR, with one record for every CDR3 protein. Of roughly 500,000 distinct CDR3 sequences in the sample, less than 25% are singletons; the top ten hold around 0.9%. As for this clonotype: What it recognizes is unknown.

CDR1 is LNHNV and CDR2 is YYDKDF in the germline V gene (reference sequence). This CDR3 spans 15 amino acids. The V end lost 3 bases, the J end lost 8 bases, and 17 bases lay between the germline ends. These records were also assigned to another study, of T cells expressing NK-cell markers.

The chain couples TRBV15 to TRBJ2-1, with D tentatively TRBD2 (6 bases). Input material: CD4+ T cells sorted from blood. This sequence was found in a woman under 30 in good health. The CDR3 protein is CATSRPGLKGYEQFF. DNA of the CDR3: TGTGCCACCAGCAGGCCGGGACTCAAAGGCTATGAGCAGTTCTTC.